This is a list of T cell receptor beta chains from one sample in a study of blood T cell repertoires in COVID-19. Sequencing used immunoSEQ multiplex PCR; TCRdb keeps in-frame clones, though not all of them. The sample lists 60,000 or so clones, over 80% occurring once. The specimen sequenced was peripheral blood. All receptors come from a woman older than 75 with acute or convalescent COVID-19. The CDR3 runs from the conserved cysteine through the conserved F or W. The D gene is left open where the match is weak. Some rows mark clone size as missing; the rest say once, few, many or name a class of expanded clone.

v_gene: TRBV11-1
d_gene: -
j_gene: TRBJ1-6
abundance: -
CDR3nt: TGTGCCAGCAGCCTCGGGGCAGGGGCAGGGTCACCCCTCCACTTT
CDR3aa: CASSLGAGAGSPLHF

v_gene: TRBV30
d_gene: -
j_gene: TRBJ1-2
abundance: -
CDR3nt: TGTGCCTCCCCGCCAGGGGACACTAATTATGGCTACACCTTC
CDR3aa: CASPPGDTNYGYTF

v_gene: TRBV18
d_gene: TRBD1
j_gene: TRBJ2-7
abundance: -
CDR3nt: TGTGCCAGCTCAGGGGACAGGGTTCGTCCGCTCTACGAGCAGTACTTC
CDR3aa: CASSGDRVRPLYEQYF

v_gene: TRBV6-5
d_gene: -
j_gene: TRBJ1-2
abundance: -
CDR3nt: TGTGCCAGCAGTTTACAGGGCACGCGCTCTTGGTGGAGCTACACCTTC
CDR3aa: CASSLQGTRSWWSYTF

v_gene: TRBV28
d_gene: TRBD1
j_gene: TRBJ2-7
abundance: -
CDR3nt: TGTGCCAGCAGTTTAGGGGGGACAGGGAGCTACGAGCAGTACTTC
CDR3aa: CASSLGGTGSYEQYF

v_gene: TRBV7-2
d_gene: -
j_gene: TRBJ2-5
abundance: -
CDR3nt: TGTGCCAGCAGCCCAGGACAGTTTCAAGAGACCCAGTACTTC
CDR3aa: CASSPGQFQETQYF

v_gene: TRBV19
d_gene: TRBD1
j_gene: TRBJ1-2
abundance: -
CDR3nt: TGTGCCAGTACCCCCTATTTCGTCCAAACCCAGGGGGTGCGCTATGGCTACACCTTC
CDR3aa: CASTPYFVQTQGVRYGYTF

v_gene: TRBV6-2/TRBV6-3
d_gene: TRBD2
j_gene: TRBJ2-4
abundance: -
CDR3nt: TGTGCCAGCAGTTCCTCTGGCTCGACTAGCGGGGGGGGTCAATACATTCAGTACTTC
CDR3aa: CASSSSGSTSGGGQYIQYF

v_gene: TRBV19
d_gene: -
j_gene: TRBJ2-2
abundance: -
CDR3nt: TGTGCCAGTTCTCGCACCGGGGAGCTGTTTTTT
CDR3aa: CASSRTGELFF

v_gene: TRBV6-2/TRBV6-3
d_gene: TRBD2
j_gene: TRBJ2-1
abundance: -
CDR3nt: TGTGCCAGCAGTTTTGGGGGGGCCTACAATGAGCAGTTCTTC
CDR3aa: CASSFGGAYNEQFF

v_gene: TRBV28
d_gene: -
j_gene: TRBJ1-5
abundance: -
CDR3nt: TGTGCCAGCAGTCCCTGGGGGGGGTTAAAGCCCCAGCATTTT
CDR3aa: CASSPWGGLKPQHF

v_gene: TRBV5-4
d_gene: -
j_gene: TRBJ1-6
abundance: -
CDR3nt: TGTGCCAGCAGCTTGGTAGGGGCTGTCTCTTCACCCCTCCACTTT
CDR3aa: CASSLVGAVSSPLHF

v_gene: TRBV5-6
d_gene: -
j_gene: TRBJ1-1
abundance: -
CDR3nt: TGTGCCAGCAGCTGGAGGGGTTCAGGGAGCATGAACACTGAAGCTTTCTTT
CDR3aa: CASSWRGSGSMNTEAFF

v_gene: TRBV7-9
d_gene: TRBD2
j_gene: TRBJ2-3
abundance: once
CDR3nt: TGTGCCAGCAGCTTAGGACTAGCGGGGGGAGATACGCAGTATTTT
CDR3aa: CASSLGLAGGDTQYF

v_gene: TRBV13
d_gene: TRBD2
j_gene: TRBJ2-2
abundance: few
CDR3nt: TGTGCCAGCAGCTTAGGAAGGACTAGCGGGGCGTTGGGGGAGCTGTTTTTT
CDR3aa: CASSLGRTSGALGELFF

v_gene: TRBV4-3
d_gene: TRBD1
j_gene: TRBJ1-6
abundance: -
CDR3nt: TGCGCCAGCAGCCAGGACCCCGGGACAGGGTATTCACCCCTCCACTTT
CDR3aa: CASSQDPGTGYSPLHF

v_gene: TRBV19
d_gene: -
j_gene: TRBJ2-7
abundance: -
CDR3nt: TGTGCCAGTAGTACCGGACTTACCTCCTACGAGCAGTACTTC
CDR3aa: CASSTGLTSYEQYF

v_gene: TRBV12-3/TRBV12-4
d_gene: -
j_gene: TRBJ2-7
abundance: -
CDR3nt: TGTGCCAGCAGTCCCTACCCGTACGAGCAGTACTTC
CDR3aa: CASSPYPYEQYF

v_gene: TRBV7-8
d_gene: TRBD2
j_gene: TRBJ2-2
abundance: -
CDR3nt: TGTGCCAGCAGCTTCTCCCCCTGGCGGGGGGGTGGGGACACCGGGGAGCTGTTTTTT
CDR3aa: CASSFSPWRGGGDTGELFF

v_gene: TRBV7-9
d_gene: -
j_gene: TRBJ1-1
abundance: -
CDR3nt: TGTGCCAGCAGCCCACAAAGGGGTTCCACTGAAGCTTTCTTT
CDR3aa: CASSPQRGSTEAFF

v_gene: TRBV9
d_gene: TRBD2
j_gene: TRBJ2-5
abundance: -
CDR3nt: TGTGCCAGCAGCGCGGGACTAGCCCAAGAGACCCAGTACTTC
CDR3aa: CASSAGLAQETQYF

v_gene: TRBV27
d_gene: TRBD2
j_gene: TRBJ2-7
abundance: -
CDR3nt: TGTGCCAGCAGTCATAGACTAGCGGGATCTGGCGAGCAGTACTTC
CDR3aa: CASSHRLAGSGEQYF

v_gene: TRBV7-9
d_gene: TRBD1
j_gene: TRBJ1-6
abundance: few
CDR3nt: TGTGCCAGCAGCTTGGGACAGGAGAATTCACCCCTCCACTTT
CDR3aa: CASSLGQENSPLHF

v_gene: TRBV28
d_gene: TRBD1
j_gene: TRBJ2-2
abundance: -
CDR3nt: TGTGCCAGCAGTCCTCCGGGACAGGGGTGGGGCGGGGAGCTGTTTTTT
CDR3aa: CASSPPGQGWGGELFF

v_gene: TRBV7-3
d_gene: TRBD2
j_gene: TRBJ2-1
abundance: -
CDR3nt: TGTGCCAGCAGCAATCTAGCGGGGGGATTCGAGCAGTTCTTC
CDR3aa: CASSNLAGGFEQFF

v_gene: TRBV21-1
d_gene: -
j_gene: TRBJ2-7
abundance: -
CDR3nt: TGTGCCAGCAGCAATATCGTCGACGAGCAGTACTTC
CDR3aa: CASSNIVDEQYF

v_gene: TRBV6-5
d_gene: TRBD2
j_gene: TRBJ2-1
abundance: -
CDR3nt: TGTGCCACCGGCTCAGCGGGACCAAATGAGCAGTTCTTC
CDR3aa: CATGSAGPNEQFF

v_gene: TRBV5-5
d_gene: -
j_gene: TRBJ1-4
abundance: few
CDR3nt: TGTGCCAGCAGCCCCCAGGGGAGCTTGGGGGAAAAACTGTTTTTT
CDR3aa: CASSPQGSLGEKLFF

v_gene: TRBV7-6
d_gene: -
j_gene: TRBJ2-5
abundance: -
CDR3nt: TGTGCCAGCAGCTTACGGGGCGGGGGCGGCGAGACCCAGTACTTC
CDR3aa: CASSLRGGGGETQYF

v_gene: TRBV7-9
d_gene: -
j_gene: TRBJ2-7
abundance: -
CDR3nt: TGTGCCAGCAGCTTTAGGGCGGGCGTGTGGGAGCAGTACTTC
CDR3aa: CASSFRAGVWEQYF

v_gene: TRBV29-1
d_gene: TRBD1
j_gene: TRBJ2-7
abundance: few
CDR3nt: TGCAGCGTACAACCGGGACAGGAGTACGAGCAGTACTTC
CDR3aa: CSVQPGQEYEQYF

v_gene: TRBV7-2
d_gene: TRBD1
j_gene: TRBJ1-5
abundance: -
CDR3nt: TGTGCCAGCAGCACCGGGACAGTCTACAATCAGCCCCAGCATTTT
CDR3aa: CASSTGTVYNQPQHF

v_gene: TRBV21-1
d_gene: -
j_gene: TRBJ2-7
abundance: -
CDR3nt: TGTGCCAGCAGCAAAGGGCTGGCTCGGAGCGGGAGATTCTACGAGCAGTACTTC
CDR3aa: CASSKGLARSGRFYEQYF

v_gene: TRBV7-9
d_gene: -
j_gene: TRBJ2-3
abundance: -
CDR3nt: TGTGCCAGCAGCTTACACCAGGGAACAGATACGCAGTATTTT
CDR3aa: CASSLHQGTDTQYF

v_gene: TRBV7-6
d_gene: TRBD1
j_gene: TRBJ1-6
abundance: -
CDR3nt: TGTGCCAGCAGCCGAGACAGGGGTAATAATTCACCCCTCCACTTT
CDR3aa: CASSRDRGNNSPLHF

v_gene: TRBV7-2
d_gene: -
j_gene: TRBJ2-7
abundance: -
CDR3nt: TGTGCCAGCAGCGTCGGCTACGAGCAGTACTTC
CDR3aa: CASSVGYEQYF

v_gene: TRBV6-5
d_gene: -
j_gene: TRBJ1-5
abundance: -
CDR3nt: TGTGCCAGCAGTTCAGGAGGCGCGAACCAGCCCCAGCATTTT
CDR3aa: CASSSGGANQPQHF

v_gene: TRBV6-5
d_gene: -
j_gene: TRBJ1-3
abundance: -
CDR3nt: TGTGCCAGCAGCGGGTGGAGCTCTGGAAACACCATATATTTT
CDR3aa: CASSGWSSGNTIYF

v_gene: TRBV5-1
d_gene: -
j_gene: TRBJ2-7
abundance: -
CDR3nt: TGCGCCAGCAGCTTGGACGGCGAGCAGTACTTC
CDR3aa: CASSLDGEQYF

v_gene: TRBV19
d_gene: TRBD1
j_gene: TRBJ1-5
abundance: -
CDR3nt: TGTGCCAGTTCCGCCTCAGGGGGCGTGGATCAGCCCCAGCATTTT
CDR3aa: CASSASGGVDQPQHF

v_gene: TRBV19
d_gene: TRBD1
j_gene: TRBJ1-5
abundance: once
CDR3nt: TGTGCCAGTAGAACCGGGACAGGGGCCTTGGGTCAGCCCCAGCATTTT
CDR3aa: CASRTGTGALGQPQHF

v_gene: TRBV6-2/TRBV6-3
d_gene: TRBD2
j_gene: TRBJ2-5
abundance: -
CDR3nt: TGTGCCAGCAGTTATTATGGGGGGGAAGAGACCCAGTACTTC
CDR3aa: CASSYYGGEETQYF

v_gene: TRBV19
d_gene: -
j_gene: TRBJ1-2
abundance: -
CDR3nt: TGTGCCAGCAGGCTACAGGCTAACTATGGCTACACCTTC
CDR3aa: CASRLQANYGYTF

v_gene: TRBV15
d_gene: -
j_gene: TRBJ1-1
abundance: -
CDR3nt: TGTGCCACCAGCATTCGGACAGCTAACACTGAAGCTTTCTTT
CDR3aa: CATSIRTANTEAFF

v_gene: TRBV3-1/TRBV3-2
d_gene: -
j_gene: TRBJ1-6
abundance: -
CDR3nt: TGTGCCAGCAGCCAAGGGCAGGGTACTCCCCTCCACTTT
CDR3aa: CASSQGQGTPLHF

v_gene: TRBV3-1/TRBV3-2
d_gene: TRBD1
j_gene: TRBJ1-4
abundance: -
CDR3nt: TGTGCCAGCAGCGGGGGACAGGGTAGAGAAAAACTGTTTTTT
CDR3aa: CASSGGQGREKLFF

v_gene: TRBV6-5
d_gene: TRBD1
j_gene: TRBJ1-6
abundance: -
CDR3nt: TGTGCCAGCACCGAGGGGGCCCGTCGGCGGGAACCCCTCCACTTT
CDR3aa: CASTEGARRREPLHF

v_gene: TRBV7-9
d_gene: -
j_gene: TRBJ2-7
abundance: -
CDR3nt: TGTGCCAGCAGCTTATTGGGGGCTCCCTCCTACGAGCAGTACTTC
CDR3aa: CASSLLGAPSYEQYF

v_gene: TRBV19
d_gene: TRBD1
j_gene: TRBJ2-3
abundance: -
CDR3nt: TGTGCCAGTACGGACAGGGAAGGGACAGATACGCAGTATTTT
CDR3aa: CASTDREGTDTQYF

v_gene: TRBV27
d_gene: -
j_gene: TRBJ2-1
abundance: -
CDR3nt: TGTGCCAGCGCCCCCTTTGCTAGCGTGTTATACAATGAGCAGTTCTTC
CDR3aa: CASAPFASVLYNEQFF

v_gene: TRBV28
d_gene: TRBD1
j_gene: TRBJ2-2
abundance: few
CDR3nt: TGTGCCAGCAGTTCCATCCCAGGACAGGGGATTAGGACCGGGGAGCTGTTTTTT
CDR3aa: CASSSIPGQGIRTGELFF

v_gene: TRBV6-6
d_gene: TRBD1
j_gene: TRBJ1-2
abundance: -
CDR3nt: TGTGCCAGCACCTCCGGACAGGGGAACTATGGCTACACCTTC
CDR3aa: CASTSGQGNYGYTF

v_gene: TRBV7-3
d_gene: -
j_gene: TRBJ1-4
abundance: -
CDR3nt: TGTGCCAGCCCGCCAAGCCCAACTAATGAAAAACTGTTTTTT
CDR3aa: CASPPSPTNEKLFF

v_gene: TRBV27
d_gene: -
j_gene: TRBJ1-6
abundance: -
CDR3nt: TGTGCCAGCAGTCAACAGGGAGGGCCCCTCCACTTT
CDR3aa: CASSQQGGPLHF

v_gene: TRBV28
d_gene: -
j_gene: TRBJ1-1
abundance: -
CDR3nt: TGTGCCAGCAGTCTGGACAGAGCTCCTGAAGCTTTCTTT
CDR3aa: CASSLDRAPEAFF

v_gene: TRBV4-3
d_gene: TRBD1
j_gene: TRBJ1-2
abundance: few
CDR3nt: TGCGCCAGCAGCCAAGTGGCAGGGGGAGTCTATGGCTACACCTTC
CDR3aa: CASSQVAGGVYGYTF

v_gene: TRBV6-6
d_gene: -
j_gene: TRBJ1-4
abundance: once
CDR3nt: TGTGCCAGCAGACCTAGCGGGCAGCCCTTTGAAAAACTGTTTTTT
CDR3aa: CASRPSGQPFEKLFF